A selection of T cell receptor beta chains follows, all from one sample in a study of radiotherapy plus CTLA-4 blockade in lung cancer. Generated by immunoSEQ multiplex PCR, the TCRdb table keeps only in-frame clones and is missing some. The sample includes some 52,000 clones, around 85% of them seen just once. The material sequenced was peripheral blood, taken from a patient treated with radiotherapy plus ipilimumab. These receptors were obtained from a human donor with non-small cell lung cancer who had a partial response to radiotherapy plus ipilimumab. CDR3s include the opening cysteine and the closing phenylalanine or tryptophan. The D gene is left open where the match is weak. Some rows have no size entry. The others give once, few or many, or a class for an expanded clone.

cdr3_aa cdr3_nt j_call clone_size d_call v_call
CASSQGGETQYF TGCGCCAGCAGCCAGGGAGGGGAGACCCAGTACTTC TRBJ2-5 NA TRBD2 TRBV5-1
CASTSGGVRTDTQYF TGTGCCAGCACCTCTGGGGGGGTCCGCACAGATACGCAGTATTTT TRBJ2-3 NA TRBD2 TRBV28
CASSPGGQYNEQFF TGTGCCAGCAGCCCGGGTGGACAGTACAATGAGCAGTTCTTC TRBJ2-1 NA NA TRBV5-6
CSVVKGASGNTIYF TGCAGCGTTGTGAAAGGGGCATCTGGAAACACCATATATTTT TRBJ1-3 few NA TRBV29-1
CASTIPDGANVLTF TGTGCCAGTACAATCCCAGATGGGGCCAACGTCCTGACTTTC TRBJ2-6 NA NA TRBV19
CASSRRANTGELFF TGTGCCAGCAGTAGAAGAGCGAACACCGGGGAGCTGTTTTTT TRBJ2-2 NA NA TRBV6-5
CAISDPYEQYF TGTGCCATCAGTGATCCGTACGAGCAGTACTTC TRBJ2-7 NA NA TRBV10-3
CASSPGTGRQYF TGTGCCAGCAGCCCAGGGACAGGTCGGCAGTACTTC TRBJ2-7 NA TRBD1 TRBV7-2
CASSLWDPGKNIQYF TGTGCCAGCAGCCTGTGGGATCCGGGAAAAAACATTCAGTACTTC TRBJ2-4 NA NA TRBV7-9
CASLRRGGTDTQYF TGTGCCAGCCTTCGGCGGGGGGGAACAGATACGCAGTATTTT TRBJ2-3 NA TRBD2 TRBV7-2
CASSSKTGYSYEQYF TGTGCCAGCAGCTCCAAGACAGGGTACTCCTACGAGCAGTACTTC TRBJ2-7 NA TRBD1 TRBV7-6
CASSQQTGIGTQYF TGTGCCAGCAGCCAGCAGACAGGGATCGGTACGCAGTATTTT TRBJ2-3 NA TRBD1 TRBV14
CASSPPGGSYEQYF TGTGCCAGCAGCCCCCCCGGCGGATCCTACGAGCAGTACTTC TRBJ2-7 NA NA TRBV2
CASDRVIIAEAFF TGTGCCAGTGACAGGGTCATCATCGCTGAAGCTTTCTTT TRBJ1-1 NA TRBD1 TRBV2
CASSSGQRYGYTF TGTGCCAGCAGCTCCGGACAGCGCTATGGCTACACCTTC TRBJ1-2 NA NA TRBV7-9
CATSRGGQTEQFF TGTGCCACCAGCAGGGGGGGACAGACTGAGCAGTTCTTC TRBJ2-1 NA NA TRBV15
CASSLRGRGFMNTEALF TGTGCCAGCAGTTTAAGGGGCAGGGGATTTATGAACACTGAAGCTCTCTTT TRBJ1-1 NA NA TRBV27
CASSPPQGGYGYTF TGCGCCAGCAGCCCCCCCCAGGGAGGCTATGGCTACACCTTC TRBJ1-2 once NA TRBV5-1
CASSPPRGGQNTGELFF TGTGCCAGCTCACCACCCCGGGGGGGTCAGAACACCGGGGAGCTGTTTTTT TRBJ2-2 NA TRBD2 TRBV18
CASSPGTGRAEAFF TGTGCCAGCAGTCCCGGGACAGGGAGAGCTGAAGCTTTCTTT TRBJ1-1 NA TRBD1 TRBV27
CASSLARQGPSGYTF TGTGCCAGCAGCTTAGCGAGACAGGGACCTAGCGGCTACACCTTC TRBJ1-2 NA TRBD1 TRBV7-8
CASSLTATLNTEAFF TGTGCCAGCAGCTTGACTGCCACCTTGAACACTGAAGCTTTCTTT TRBJ1-1 few NA TRBV5-5
CASSLGGFTGELFF TGTGCCAGCAGCTTAGGAGGATTCACCGGGGAGCTGTTTTTT TRBJ2-2 once NA TRBV7-6
CASSSQGFSYEQYF TGCGCCAGCAGCTCTCAGGGGTTCTCCTACGAGCAGTACTTC TRBJ2-7 NA NA TRBV5-1
CASSLRQGYTEAFF TGTGCCAGCAGCCTGAGACAGGGTTACACTGAAGCTTTCTTT TRBJ1-1 NA TRBD1 TRBV7-8
CASSLVGQNEQFF TGTGCCAGCAGCTTAGTTGGTCAGAATGAGCAGTTCTTC TRBJ2-1 NA NA TRBV11-2
CASSSGLTPLHF TGTGCCAGCAGTTCCGGACTTACACCCCTCCACTTT TRBJ1-6 few NA TRBV28
CASSQGNSGDSTDTQYF TGTGCCAGCAGCCAAGGGAATAGCGGCGATAGCACAGATACGCAGTATTTT TRBJ2-3 once NA TRBV4-2
CSTRTATGELFF TGCAGCACCCGGACAGCCACCGGGGAGCTGTTTTTT TRBJ2-2 NA NA TRBV29-1
CASSMWAGEGQNIQYF TGTGCCAGCAGTATGTGGGCAGGGGAGGGACAAAACATTCAGTACTTC TRBJ2-4 few NA TRBV6-6
CASSSIRTEINYGYTF TGCGCCAGCAGCTCTATTCGGACAGAGATAAACTATGGCTACACCTTC TRBJ1-2 NA NA TRBV5-1
CASSLGTGTGDTEAFF TGTGCCAGCAGCCTAGGAACCGGGACAGGTGACACTGAAGCTTTCTTT TRBJ1-1 once TRBD1 TRBV4-2
CASSLLAGGETQYF TGCGCCAGCAGCTTGTTAGCGGGGGGCGAGACCCAGTACTTC TRBJ2-5 NA TRBD2 TRBV5-1
CASPTPGGTEAFF TGTGCCAGCCCCACCCCAGGGGGCACTGAAGCTTTCTTT TRBJ1-1 NA TRBD1 TRBV28
CASSLWGESGTGSDTQYF TGTGCCAGCAGCTTATGGGGGGAGTCCGGGACAGGGTCAGATACGCAGTATTTT TRBJ2-3 NA TRBD1 TRBV7-8
CASSEWGASDEQFF TGTGCCAGCAGTGAATGGGGCGCTAGCGATGAGCAGTTCTTC TRBJ2-1 NA NA TRBV6-1
CASSTGAGNEKLFF TGCGCCAGCAGCACAGGGGCAGGTAATGAAAAACTGTTTTTT TRBJ1-4 NA TRBD1 TRBV4-1
CASSVGGGDTEAFF TGTGCCAGCAGCGTTGGAGGCGGGGACACTGAAGCTTTCTTT TRBJ1-1 NA NA TRBV7-2
CASRARQGFNYGYTF TGTGCCAGCAGGGCCCGACAGGGGTTTAACTATGGCTACACCTTC TRBJ1-2 NA TRBD1 TRBV27
CASSLGQGFDEQYF TGTGCCAGCAGCCTGGGACAGGGCTTCGACGAGCAGTACTTC TRBJ2-7 NA TRBD1 TRBV9
CASSVMSGGSTGELFF TGTGCCAGCAGCGTAATGTCAGGGGGCAGCACCGGGGAGCTGTTTTTT TRBJ2-2 NA TRBD1 TRBV9
CASSSPSTGSSYEQYF TGTGCCAGCAGCTCCCCGTCGACAGGTAGCTCCTACGAGCAGTACTTC TRBJ2-7 NA NA TRBV6-6
CASSLSGSSTDTQYF TGTGCCAGCAGCCTGTCCGGTTCTAGCACAGATACGCAGTATTTT TRBJ2-3 NA NA TRBV9
CASSLASRVTYEQYF TGCGCCAGCAGCTTGGCGAGTAGAGTAACCTACGAGCAGTACTTC TRBJ2-7 NA NA TRBV5-1